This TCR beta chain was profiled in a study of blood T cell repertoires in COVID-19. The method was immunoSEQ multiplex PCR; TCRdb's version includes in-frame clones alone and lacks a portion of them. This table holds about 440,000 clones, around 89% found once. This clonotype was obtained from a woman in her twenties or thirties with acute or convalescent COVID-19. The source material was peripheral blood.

CDR3 sequence reads: CATSDQTSVNTGELFF. In nucleotides, the CDR3 is TGTGCCACCAGTGATCAGACTAGCGTGAACACCGGGGAGCTGTTTTTT. The chain joins TRBV24-1 to TRBJ2-2, with 8 bases lining up with TRBD2. Germline-derived CDR1 and CDR2 are KGHDR and SFDVKD. Unmatched junction bases numbered 3, after V lost 3 bases and J lost 1 base. The CDR3 length is 16 residues.